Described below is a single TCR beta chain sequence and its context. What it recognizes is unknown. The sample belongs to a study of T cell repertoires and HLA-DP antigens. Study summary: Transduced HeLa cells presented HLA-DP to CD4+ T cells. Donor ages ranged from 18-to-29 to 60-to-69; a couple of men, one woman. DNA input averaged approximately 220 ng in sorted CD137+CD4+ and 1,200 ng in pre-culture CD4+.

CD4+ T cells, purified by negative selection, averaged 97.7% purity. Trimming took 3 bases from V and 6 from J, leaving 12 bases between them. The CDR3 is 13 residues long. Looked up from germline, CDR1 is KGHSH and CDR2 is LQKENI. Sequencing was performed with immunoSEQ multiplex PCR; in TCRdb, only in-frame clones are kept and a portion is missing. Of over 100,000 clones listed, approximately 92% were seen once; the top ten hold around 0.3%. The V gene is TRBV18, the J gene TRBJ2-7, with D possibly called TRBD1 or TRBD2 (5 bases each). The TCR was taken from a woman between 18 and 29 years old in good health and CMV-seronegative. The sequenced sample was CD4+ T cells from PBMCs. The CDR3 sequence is CASSPSAGGEQYF. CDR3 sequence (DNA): TGTGCCAGCTCACCGAGTGCTGGGGGCGAGCAGTACTTC. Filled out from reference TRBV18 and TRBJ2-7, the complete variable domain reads NAGVMQNPRHLVRRRGQEARLRCSPMKGHSHVYWYRQLPEEGLKFMVYLQKENIIDESGMPKERFSAEFPKEGPSILRIQQVVRGDSAAYFCASSPSAGGEQYFGPGTRLTVT.